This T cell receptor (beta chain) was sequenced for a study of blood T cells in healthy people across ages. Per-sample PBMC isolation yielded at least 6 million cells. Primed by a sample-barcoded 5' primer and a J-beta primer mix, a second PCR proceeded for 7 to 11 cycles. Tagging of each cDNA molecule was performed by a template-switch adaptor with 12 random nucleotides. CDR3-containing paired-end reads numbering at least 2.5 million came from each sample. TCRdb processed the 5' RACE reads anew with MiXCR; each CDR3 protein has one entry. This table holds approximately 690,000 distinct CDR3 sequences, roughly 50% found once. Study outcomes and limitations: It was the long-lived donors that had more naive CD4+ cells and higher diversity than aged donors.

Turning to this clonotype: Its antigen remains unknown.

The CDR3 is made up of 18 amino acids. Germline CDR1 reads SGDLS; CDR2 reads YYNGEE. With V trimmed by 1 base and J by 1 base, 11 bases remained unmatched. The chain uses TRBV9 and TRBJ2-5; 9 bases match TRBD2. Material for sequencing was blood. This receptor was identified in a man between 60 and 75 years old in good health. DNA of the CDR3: TGTGCCAGCAGCGTACCGGGGAGCGGGGGGATAGTCCAAGAGACCCAGTACTTC. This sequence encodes CASSVPGSGGIVQETQYF.